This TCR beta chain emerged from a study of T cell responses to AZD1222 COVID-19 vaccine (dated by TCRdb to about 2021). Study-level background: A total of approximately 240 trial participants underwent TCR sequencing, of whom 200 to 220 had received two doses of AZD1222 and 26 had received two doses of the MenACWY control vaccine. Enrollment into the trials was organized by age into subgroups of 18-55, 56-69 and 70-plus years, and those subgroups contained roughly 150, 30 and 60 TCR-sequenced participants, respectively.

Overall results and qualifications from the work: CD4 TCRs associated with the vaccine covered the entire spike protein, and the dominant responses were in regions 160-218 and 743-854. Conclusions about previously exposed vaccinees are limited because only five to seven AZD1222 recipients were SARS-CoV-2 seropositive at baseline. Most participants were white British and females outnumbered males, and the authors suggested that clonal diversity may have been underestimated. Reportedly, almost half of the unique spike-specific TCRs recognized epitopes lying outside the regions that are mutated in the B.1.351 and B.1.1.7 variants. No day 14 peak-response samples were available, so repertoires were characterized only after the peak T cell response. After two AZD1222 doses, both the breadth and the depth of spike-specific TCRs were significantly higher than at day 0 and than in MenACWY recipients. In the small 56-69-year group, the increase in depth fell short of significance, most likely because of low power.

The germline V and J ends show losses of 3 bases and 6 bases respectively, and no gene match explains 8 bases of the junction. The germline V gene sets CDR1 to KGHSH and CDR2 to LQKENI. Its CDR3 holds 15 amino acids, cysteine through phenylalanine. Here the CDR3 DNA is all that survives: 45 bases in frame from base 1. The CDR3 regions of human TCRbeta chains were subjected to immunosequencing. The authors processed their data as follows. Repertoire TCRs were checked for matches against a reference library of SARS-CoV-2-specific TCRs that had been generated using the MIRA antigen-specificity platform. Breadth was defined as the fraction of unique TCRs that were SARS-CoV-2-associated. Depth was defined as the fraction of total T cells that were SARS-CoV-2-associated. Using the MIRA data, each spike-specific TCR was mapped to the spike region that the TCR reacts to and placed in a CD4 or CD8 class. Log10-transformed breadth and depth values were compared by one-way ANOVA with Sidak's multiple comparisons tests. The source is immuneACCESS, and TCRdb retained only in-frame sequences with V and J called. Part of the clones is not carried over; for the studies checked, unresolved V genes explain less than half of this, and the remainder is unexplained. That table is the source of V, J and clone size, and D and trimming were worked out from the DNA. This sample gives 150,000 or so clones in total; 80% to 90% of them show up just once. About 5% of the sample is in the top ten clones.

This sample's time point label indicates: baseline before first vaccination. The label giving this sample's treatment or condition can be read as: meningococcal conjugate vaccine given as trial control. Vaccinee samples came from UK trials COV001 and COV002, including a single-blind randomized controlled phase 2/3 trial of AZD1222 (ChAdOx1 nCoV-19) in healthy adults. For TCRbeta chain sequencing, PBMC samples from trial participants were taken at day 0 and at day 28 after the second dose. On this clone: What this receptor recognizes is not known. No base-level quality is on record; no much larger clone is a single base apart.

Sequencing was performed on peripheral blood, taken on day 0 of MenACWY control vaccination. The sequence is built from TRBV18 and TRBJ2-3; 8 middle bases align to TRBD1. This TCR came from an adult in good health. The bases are TGTGCCAGCTCACCGGGAATGACAGGGGTGGATACGCAGTATTTT. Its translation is CASSPGMTGVDTQYF.